The clone carrying this TCR beta chain was seen repeatedly, ten times or more. Its antigen remains unidentified. This specimen belongs to a study of metastatic and nonmetastatic thyroid tumors. Study at large: The study looked at repertoires side by side in blood and in tumor or nodule tissue from malignant and benign thyroid patients.

CDR1 is LGHDT, CDR2 YNNKEL, per germline (reference sequence). The V end lost 1 base, the J end lost 4 bases, and 10 bases lay between the germline ends. This CDR3 contains 14 residues. Original data processing: What underpinned the distant-metastasis classifier for papillary thyroid cancer was the set of CDR3 differences across clinicopathological groups. TCRdb used MiXCR to call clones anew from the PCR reads. These V and J calls are TCRdb output, not the study's own analysis. This table has approximately 37,000 clones, less than 20% appearing once. No treatment had been given to any patient before thyroid surgery. Whole-study findings and limits: Within blood and tumor, benign nodules reportedly had significantly lower TCR beta diversity than malignant thyroid tumors did.

This clonotype originated in a female donor with papillary thyroid cancer or a benign thyroid nodule (not recorded which). Some clones in this sample may be carry-over from other donors' samples. Sequencing input: blood. The J gene is TRBJ1-2, the V gene TRBV3-1; D gene unclear. CDR3: CASSQGNTGYGYTF. CDR3 bases: TGTGCCAGCAGCCAAGGTAACACCGGCTATGGCTACACCTTC.